A single sample gave rise to the 25 T cell receptor beta chains below, sequenced in a study of PD-1 blockade in classical Hodgkin lymphoma. Profiled with immunoSEQ multiplex PCR; TCRdb holds only in-frame clones, not every one. Here the sample spans about 93,000 clones, 78% being singletons. Time point here: cycle 4 day 1 (C4D1), after less than 7 weeks of nivolumab. Relapse after autologous stem cell transplantation occurred in every patient, and brentuximab vedotin exposure varied. The source was peripheral blood mononuclear cells (PBMCs), collected before the fourth cycle of nivolumab. The receptor set was obtained from a human donor with classical Hodgkin lymphoma.

This clone has just a few counts. The chain recombines TRBV19 with TRBJ1-5; D perhaps matches TRBD1 (5 bases). CDR1 LNHDA and CDR2 SQIVND come from the germline V gene (reference sequence). The germline V and J ends were trimmed by 7 bases and 6 bases, with 19 bases remaining between them. The CDR3 sequence is 15 residues long. The CDR3 protein is CASTRRDLTGQPQHF. CDR3 DNA sequence: TGTGCCAGTACCAGGCGGGACCTAACAGGTCAGCCCCAGCATTTT.

As regards this clone: At one of its ends the junction is not consistent with the germline gene, which may arise from a read error. The rearrangement uses TRBV29-1 and TRBJ1-1, with 7 bases fitting TRBD1. The CDR3 runs 13 residues. From germline, CDR1 is SQVTM and CDR2 ANQGSEA. In nucleotides, the CDR3 is TGCAGCGTCGAAGGACAGGCGGCGGCTGAAGCTTTCTTT. Its translation is CSVEGQAAAEAFF.

The rearrangement uses TRBV4-1 and TRBJ2-1, with D maybe TRBD1 (5 bases). The CDR3 has 15 residues. CDR1 is MGHRA, CDR2 YSYEKL, per germline. Deletions cut 0 bases from V and 8 bases from J, with 14 bases between. In DNA form, the CDR3 reads TGCGCCAGCAGCCAAGAAAGGGGAATGGGCGATGAGCAGTTCTTC. Translating it yields CASSQERGMGDEQFF.

This clone appeared a single time. The chain has TRBV7-3 and TRBJ2-1; maybe TRBD1 (6 bases). This CDR3 contains 15 residues. With 5 bases removed from V and 1 base from J, the gap between germline ends came to 12 bases. Germline V gives CDR1 SGHTA, CDR2 FQGTGA. CDR3 sequence reads: CASSPQTGSYNEQFF. The CDR3 DNA is TGTGCCAGCAGCCCGCAGACAGGATCCTACAATGAGCAGTTCTTC.

At least ten counts were recorded for this clone. The chain carries TRBV6-5 and TRBJ1-1; the D is unclear. The germline gives CDR1 MNHEY, CDR2 SVGAGI. V lost 2 bases and J lost 8, with 9 bases in between. The CDR3 has 12 residues. CDR3: CASSYLDGEAFF. The CDR3 DNA reads as TGTGCCAGCAGTTACCTTGACGGCGAAGCTTTCTTT.

On this clone itself: The same CDR3 can be traced to other DNA sequences in this sample. The J gene is TRBJ1-5, the V gene TRBV6-6; D remains unclear. Between the trimmed V and J ends, which lost 0 bases and 0 bases, there was a span of 6 bases. Germline V CDR1 and CDR2: MNHNY, SVGAGI (reference sequence). CDR3 length: 15 amino acids. The CDR3 reads CASSYSMGSNQPQHF. The CDR3 nucleotides are TGTGCCAGCAGTTACTCGATGGGTAGCAATCAGCCCCAGCATTTT.

The chain carries TRBV9 and TRBJ2-3; 10 bases are a match to TRBD2. This CDR3 has 20 amino acids. Germline V gives CDR1 SGDLS, CDR2 YYNGEE. V shed 0 bases, J shed 1 base, and the junction held 14 bases outside the gene matches. The CDR3 sequence is CASSVVRVAGGLGGTDTQYF. The CDR3 nucleotides read TGTGCCAGCAGCGTAGTGCGAGTAGCGGGAGGACTCGGTGGCACAGATACGCAGTATTTT.

The chain is built from TRBV6-5 and TRBJ2-1; D is possibly TRBD2 (6 bases). This CDR3 is built from 14 residues. V lost 6 bases to trimming and J lost 7 bases, with 16 bases between them. CDR1 and CDR2 (germline): MNHEY, SVGAGI. CDR3 in DNA: TGTGCCAGCAGGATGGGGTTCGGAGGGAATGAGCAGTTCTTC. It codes for CASRMGFGGNEQFF.

This clone was detected only a few times. The chain couples TRBV9 to TRBJ2-3; tentatively, D is TRBD1 or TRBD2 (5 bases each). This CDR3 spans 15 amino acids. V lost 0 bases and J 4 bases, leaving 12 bases between the germline ends. Per the germline V gene, CDR1 is SGDLS and CDR2 is YYNGEE. The CDR3 DNA reads as TGTGCCAGCAGCGTAGAACTCGGGGCCCCAGATACGCAGTATTTT. As protein: CASSVELGAPDTQYF. Together with reference TRBV9 and TRBJ2-3, the CDR3 gives the full variable domain: DSGVTQTPKHLITATGQRVTLRCSPRSGDLSVYWYQQSLDQGLQFLIQYYNGEERAKGNILERFSAQQFPDLHSELNLSSLELGDSALYFCASSVELGAPDTQYFGPGTRLTVL.

The chain's CDR3 is CASSMGQNSNQPQHF. CDR3 nucleotide sequence: TGTGCCAGTAGTATGGGACAAAATAGCAATCAGCCCCAGCATTTT. The chain recombines TRBV19 with TRBJ1-5; TRBD1 is a possible D gene (6 bases). Per germline, CDR1 LNHDA and CDR2 SQIVND (reference sequence). Trimming stripped 3 bases from V and 0 bases from J, with 9 bases between. This CDR3 has 15 residues.

Only one count was recorded for this clone. The rearrangement links TRBV10-3 to TRBJ2-7; 7 bases are a match to TRBD2. V was pared by 6 bases and J by 3 bases, with 5 bases of the junction left unmatched. The germline V gene has CDR1 ENHRY and CDR2 SYGVKD. This CDR3 has 13 amino acids. This CDR3 reads CAISWGGDYEQYF. The CDR3 DNA sequence: TGTGCCATCAGCTGGGGGGGGGACTACGAGCAGTACTTC.

This clone appeared a single time. The chain is built from TRBV25-1 and TRBJ2-7; TRBD1 agrees at 7 bases. The CDR3 sequence is 15 residues long. V dropped 3 bases and J dropped 7; count of bases not matched to a gene: 12. Germline assignment: CDR1 MGHDK and CDR2 SYGVNS. This CDR3 reads CASSEGSTGFGEQYF. CDR3 DNA sequence: TGTGCCAGCAGTGAGGGCTCGACAGGGTTCGGAGAGCAGTACTTC.

The CDR3 protein is CASSLVDSSGANVLTF. DNA of the CDR3: TGCGCCAGCAGCTTGGTGGACAGCTCTGGGGCCAACGTCCTGACTTTC. V is TRBV5-1 and J is TRBJ2-6; TRBD1 is a possible D gene (6 bases). The CDR3 totals 16 residues. Trimming took off 0 bases at V and 0 bases at J, with 7 bases between the two ends. Germline CDR1 and CDR2: SGHRS and YFSETQ.

The CDR3 DNA sequence: TGCGCCAGCAGCCAAAAGACAGTATCTCAGCCCCAGCATTTT. Protein sequence: CASSQKTVSQPQHF. The chain uses TRBV4-1 and TRBJ1-5; weak D call: TRBD1 (5 bases). The CDR3 has 14 amino acids. Germline V gene data show CDR1 as MGHRA and CDR2 as YSYEKL. V was clipped by 2 bases and J by 6 bases, with 11 bases between them.

The chain has TRBV11-2 and TRBJ1-5; 9 bases align to TRBD1. With 1 base clipped from V and 6 bases from J, the junction kept 4 bases outside the gene matches. The CDR3 totals 15 residues. Germline V gene data show CDR1 as SGHAT and CDR2 as FQNNGV. The CDR3 loop reads CASSLGRDRAQPQHF. The CDR3 bases are TGTGCCAGCAGCTTAGGTCGGGACAGGGCTCAGCCCCAGCATTTT. Full variable domain (remainder filled in from reference TRBV11-2 and TRBJ1-5): EAGVAQSPRYKIIEKRQSVAFWCNPISGHATLYWYQQILGQGPKLLIQFQNNGVVDDSQLPKDRFSAERLKGVDSTLKIQPAKLEDSAVYLCASSLGRDRAQPQHFGDGTRLSIL.

This chain links TRBV5-1 with TRBJ2-5; tentative D call: TRBD2 (6 bases). The germline V gene has CDR1 SGHRS and CDR2 YFSETQ. V dropped 5 bases and J dropped 5 bases, with 13 bases sitting between them. The CDR3 sequence is 13 residues long. The CDR3 DNA follows: TGCGCCAGCAGTCGGGGAGGTGGGGAGACCCAGTACTTC. Its translation is CASSRGGGETQYF.

The chain uses TRBV6-5 and TRBJ1-1, with 9 bases aligning to TRBD1. Germline CDR1 is MNHEY and CDR2 is SVGAGI. J gave up 4 bases and V 5 bases, and 8 bases lay outside the gene matches. The CDR3 contains 15 residues. CDR3 in DNA: TGTGCCAGCAGTACCCGGGACAGGGATTCCACTGAAGCTTTCTTT. Residues: CASSTRDRDSTEAFF.

The chain uses TRBV2 and TRBJ2-3; 11 nucleotides agree with TRBD2. V was pared by 5 bases and J by 1 base, with 8 bases of the junction left unmatched. In germline, CDR1 is SNHLY, CDR2 FYNNEI. This CDR3 region has 17 residues. CDR3 nucleotides: TGTGCCAGCAGTCCCCAAACTAGCGGGGGAGGCACAGATACGCAGTATTTT. Protein sequence: CASSPQTSGGGTDTQYF.

J is TRBJ1-5 and V is TRBV19; D is undetermined. The CDR3 runs to 15 residues. The germline V and J ends were trimmed by 5 bases and 10 bases, with 21 bases remaining between them. Germline V gene data show CDR1 as LNHDA and CDR2 as SQIVND (reference sequence). The CDR3 DNA follows: TGTGCCAGTAGTCCAGCGGGAGCCTTGGTTGTTCCCCAGCATTTT. Amino acid sequence: CASSPAGALVVPQHF.

The V and J genes are TRBV6-7 and TRBJ2-3; TRBD2 might be the D (6 bases). TRBV6-7 is sorted into the ORF group, with uncertain function. The CDR3 totals 13 residues. V dropped 6 bases and J dropped 6 bases, with 13 bases sitting between them. The CDR3 here is CASRPDGGDTQYF. Written as DNA, the CDR3 is TGTGCCAGCAGACCCGACGGAGGGGATACGCAGTATTTT.

The J gene is TRBJ2-3, the V gene TRBV7-2, with 10 bases matching TRBD1. J lost 2 bases, V lost 0 bases, and 17 bases had no gene match. CDR1 and CDR2 from the germline V gene are SGHTA and FQGNSA. The CDR3 has 21 amino acids. The CDR3 DNA is TGTGCCAGCAGCTTAGCATTGGGGACAGGGGTACGGGGAAGGGTCACAGATACGCAGTATTTT. Amino acid sequence: CASSLALGTGVRGRVTDTQYF.

This clone was observed a handful of times. The CDR3 loop reads CASSLLGGRLNTEAFF. The DNA of the CDR3 is TGTGCCAGCAGTTTACTGGGAGGGCGTCTGAACACTGAAGCTTTCTTT. The chain links TRBV27 to TRBJ1-1, with unresolved D. The CDR3 is made up of 16 amino acids. Trimming cost V 2 bases and J 0 bases, with 13 bases left between them. In germline, CDR1 is MNHEY, CDR2 SMNVEV (reference sequence).

The CDR3 is CASSWTASTDTQYF. The CDR3 DNA sequence: TGTGCCAGCAGCTGGACGGCCTCCACAGATACGCAGTATTTT. The rearrangement links TRBV5-4 to TRBJ2-3; D unresolved. The ends were cut back, 3 bases at V and 2 bases at J, with 10 bases in the middle. Germline CDR1 is SGHNT and CDR2 is YYREEE (reference sequence). The CDR3 spans 14 residues.

This clone was found a few times. V and J are TRBV5-4 and TRBJ1-1, with 7 bases identical to TRBD1. The CDR3 contains 17 residues. The junction had 8 bases not matched to a gene; V was cut back by 0 bases and J by 0 bases. Germline V gene sequence: CDR1 SGHNT, CDR2 YYREEE (reference sequence). The CDR3 DNA is TGTGCCAGCAGCTTGGTCAGGGGGGACATAATGAACACTGAAGCTTTCTTT. Amino acid sequence: CASSLVRGDIMNTEAFF.

The sample holds a few counts of this clone. J is TRBJ2-7 and V is TRBV28, with 11 bases aligning to TRBD2. V lost 4 bases and J lost 6; bases outside the gene matches: 2. The CDR3 is made up of 13 amino acids. Germline V gives CDR1 MDHEN, CDR2 SYDVKM. The DNA of the CDR3 is TGTGCCAGCAGTTCGGGACTAGCGGTCGAGCAGTACTTC. The encoded protein is CASSSGLAVEQYF. Using reference TRBV28 and TRBJ2-7 for the parts outside the CDR3, the full variable domain is DVKVTQSSRYLVKRTGEKVFLECVQDMDHENMFWYRQDPGLGLRLIYFSYDVKMKEKGDIPEGYSVSREKKERFSLILESASTNQTSMYLCASSSGLAVEQYFGPGTRLTVT.